The 18 T cell receptor beta chains given below trace back to one sample, sequenced in a study of T cells in Graves' hyperthyroidism and ophthalmopathy. Authors of the study amplified TCR beta CDR3 regions from RNA transcripts. In the first-round RT-PCR of the TCR CDR3, the HTBI primer set was used. Each CDR3 protein gets one entry after TCRdb re-called the multiplex PCR reads with MiXCR. Altogether roughly 560,000 distinct CDR3 sequences are present, about 15% being singletons, with the ten largest covering about 4.5%. Sequenced: blood. The receptors were gathered from a woman aged 40 to 55 with Graves' ophthalmopathy.

V and J are TRBV19 and TRBJ2-7; the D gene is possibly TRBD2 (5 bases). The CDR3 sequence is 14 residues long. Trimming removed 9 bases at V and 2 bases at J, with 17 bases between. CDR1 and CDR2 from the germline V gene are LNHDA and SQIVND (reference sequence). DNA for the CDR3: TGTGCCAGCAGCTCCGCCCGGGGAACCTACGAGCAGTACTTC. As protein: CASSSARGTYEQYF.

This clonotype was detected ten times or more. CDR3 region: CASSPATASDNYGYTF. The CDR3 coding sequence is TGTGCCAGCAGCCCTGCTACAGCCTCTGATAACTATGGCTACACCTTC. The rearrangement uses TRBV6-1 and TRBJ1-2; D is undetermined. This CDR3 has 16 amino acids. V was clipped by 6 bases and J by 1 base, with 18 bases between them. CDR1 and CDR2 (germline): MNHNS, SASEGT.

The chain links TRBV6-1 to TRBJ1-5, with D possibly TRBD1 on 5 matching bases. In germline, CDR1 is MNHNS, CDR2 SASEGT. V was trimmed by 8 bases and J by 4 bases, leaving 21 bases between them. The CDR3 is made up of 16 amino acids. Here the CDR3 reads CASSVPIQARNQPQHF. In DNA, the CDR3 is TGTGCCAGCTCAGTACCCATACAGGCTCGAAATCAGCCCCAGCATTTT.

This clonotype has ten or more counts. The chain is built from TRBV28 and TRBJ1-1; D not certain. This CDR3 is built from 12 residues. V was trimmed by 6 bases and J by 1 base, leaving 6 bases between them. CDR1 is MDHEN, CDR2 SYDVKM, per germline. The CDR3 loop is CASSQSNTEAFF. The CDR3 DNA reads TGTGCCAGCAGCCAGTCGAACACTGAAGCTTTCTTT.

This clonotype was recorded many times. This chain connects TRBV11-2 to TRBJ2-2, with D perhaps TRBD2 (6 bases). The germline CDR1 and CDR2 sequences are SGHAT and FQNNGV. The CDR3 length is 14 residues. Trimming shortened V by 4 bases and J by 4 bases, and 10 bases separated the two germline ends. CDR3 loop: CASSWVAVTGELFF. As DNA, the CDR3 is TGTGCCAGCAGCTGGGTAGCGGTCACCGGGGAGCTGTTTTTT.

This clonotype was observed many times. The V call is TRBV7-3, the J call TRBJ1-3, with D perhaps matching TRBD1 (5 bases). V lost 5 bases to trimming and J lost 0 bases, with 14 bases between them. The CDR3 contains 16 residues. The V gene's germline CDR1 is SGHTA and CDR2 FQGTGA. CDR3 residues: CASSPQGPFSGNTIYF. The CDR3, as DNA: TGTGCCAGCAGCCCCCAGGGCCCCTTCTCTGGAAACACCATATATTTT.

This clonotype was observed once. The gene calls are TRBV6-2 or TRBV6-3 and TRBJ1-5, with 9 bases lining up with TRBD1. The CDR3 has 14 residues. CDR1 is MNHEY and CDR2 is SVGEGT in the germline V gene. The V segment lost 5 bases and the J segment 6 bases; nucleotides outside the gene matches: 5. The chain's CDR3 is CASSQNRGPQPQHF. As DNA, the CDR3 is TGTGCCAGCAGTCAAAACAGGGGGCCTCAGCCCCAGCATTTT.

This clonotype has a count of ten or more. V is TRBV11-2 and J is TRBJ2-2; the D is unclear. V lost 2 bases, J lost 6 bases, and 7 bases lay in between. Germline values: CDR1 SGHAT, CDR2 FQNNGV. The CDR3 has 13 amino acids. CDR3 sequence reads: CASSLLLAGELFF. In DNA form, the CDR3 reads TGTGCCAGCAGCTTACTGCTCGCCGGGGAGCTGTTTTTT.

The V call is TRBV7-9, the J call TRBJ1-5; no clear D. The ends were cut back, 5 bases at V and 6 bases at J, with 17 bases in the middle. The CDR3 has 15 residues. The germline V gene has CDR1 SEHNR and CDR2 FQNEAQ (reference sequence). As DNA, the CDR3 is TGTGCCAGCAGCGCGTTGAGTGTATTCGGTCAGCCCCAGCATTTT. Encoded protein: CASSALSVFGQPQHF. Supplemented by reference TRBV7-9 and TRBJ1-5, the full variable domain reads DTGVSQNPRHKITKRGQNVTFRCDPISEHNRLYWYRQTLGQGPEFLTYFQNEAQLEKSRLLSDRFSAERPKGSFSTLEIQRTEQGDSAMYLCASSALSVFGQPQHFGDGTRLSIL.

This clonotype was seen at least ten times. The chain uses TRBV11-1 and TRBJ1-1, with no clear D. The CDR3 loop spans 18 amino acids. The germline V gene encodes CDR1 SGHAT and CDR2 FQDESV (reference sequence). Trimming shortened V by 5 bases and J by 0 bases, and 22 bases separated the two germline ends. The CDR3 loop is CASSLGEARVSMNTEAFF. The CDR3 nucleotides read TGTGCCAGCAGCCTCGGCGAAGCCAGAGTTAGCATGAACACTGAAGCTTTCTTT.

The gene calls are TRBV29-1 and TRBJ2-5; 7 positions match TRBD1. The CDR3 runs 14 residues. Germline assignment: CDR1 SQVTM and CDR2 ANQGSEA. The junction had 9 bases not matched to a gene; V was cut back by 6 bases and J by 2 bases. In DNA form, the CDR3 reads TGCAGCGTATCGGGACAGCGCGGACAAGAGACCCAGTACTTC. This encodes CSVSGQRGQETQYF. Variable domain in full (rest from reference TRBV29-1 and TRBJ2-5): SAVISQKPSRDICQRGTSLTIQCQVDSQVTMMFWYRQQPGQSLTLIATANQGSEATYESGFVIDKFPISRPNLTFSTLTVSNMSPEDSSIYLCSVSGQRGQETQYFGPGTRLLVL.

This clonotype was counted at least ten times. The V gene is TRBV28, the J gene TRBJ1-2, with 8 bases that match TRBD1. This CDR3 has 16 residues. Germline-derived CDR1 and CDR2 are MDHEN and SYDVKM. The trim removed 4 bases at V and 4 bases at J, leaving 11 bases unmatched. CDR3 sequence reads: CASSSTGAPDFYGYTF. The CDR3, as DNA: TGTGCCAGCAGTTCGACAGGGGCTCCTGATTTCTATGGCTACACCTTC.

V usage is TRBV6-2 or TRBV6-3 and J usage is TRBJ1-1; D unresolved. Looked up from germline, CDR1 is MNHEY and CDR2 is SVGEGT. This CDR3 has 15 amino acids. V lost 2 bases and J lost 1, with 11 bases in between. In DNA, the CDR3 is TGTGCCAGCAGTTACGGAATGGGGAGGAACACTGAAGCTTTCTTT. Residues: CASSYGMGRNTEAFF.

Ten or more counts support this clonotype. V gene TRBV30 combines with J gene TRBJ1-3, with D unresolved. CDR3 size: 13 residues. Trimming removed 0 bases from V and 3 bases from J, with 6 bases in between. Per the germline V gene, CDR1 is GTSNPN and CDR2 is SVGIG (reference sequence). The CDR3 reads CAWSVHSGNTIYF. DNA for the CDR3: TGTGCCTGGAGTGTACACAGTGGAAACACCATATATTTT.

The rearrangement links TRBV5-1 to TRBJ1-5; perhaps TRBD1 as D (5 bases). The CDR3 is 13 amino acids. Germline values: CDR1 SGHRS, CDR2 YFSETQ. V was clipped by 4 bases and J by 3 bases, with 8 bases between them. The CDR3 spells CASSRDPNQPQHF. DNA of the CDR3: TGCGCCAGCAGCCGGGACCCCAATCAGCCCCAGCATTTT.

The rearrangement uses TRBV7-2 and TRBJ2-1; D call uncertain. The V gene lost 6 bases and the J gene lost 7 bases, with 25 bases spanning the gap. The CDR3 covers 17 residues. Germline V gene data show CDR1 as SGHTA and CDR2 as FQGNSA. The DNA for the CDR3 is TGTGCCAGCAGTCAAGTTTTCGGTGGGAAGTCCTTTAATGAGCAGTTCTTC. Protein product: CASSQVFGGKSFNEQFF.

This clonotype was counted only a few times. This chain uses TRBV20-1 with TRBJ2-3, with 12 bases aligning to TRBD2. V lost 1 base to trimming and J lost 0 bases; unmatched junction nucleotides: 2. The CDR3 is made up of 16 amino acids. Germline CDR1 DFQATT, CDR2 SNEGSKA (reference sequence). The CDR3 DNA reads TGCAGTGCTAGAGGGGGACTAGCGGGTAGCACAGATACGCAGTATTTT. This codes for CSARGGLAGSTDTQYF.

This clonotype was recorded many times. The chain has TRBV15 and TRBJ2-7, with TRBD1 identical over 8 bases. V dropped 8 bases and J dropped 5; count of bases not matched to a gene: 8. The CDR3 length is 13 residues. Per the germline V gene, CDR1 is LNHNV and CDR2 is YYDKDF (reference sequence). Here the CDR3 reads CATRQDRANEQYF. The CDR3 coding sequence is TGTGCCACCCGCCAGGACAGGGCCAACGAGCAGTACTTC.